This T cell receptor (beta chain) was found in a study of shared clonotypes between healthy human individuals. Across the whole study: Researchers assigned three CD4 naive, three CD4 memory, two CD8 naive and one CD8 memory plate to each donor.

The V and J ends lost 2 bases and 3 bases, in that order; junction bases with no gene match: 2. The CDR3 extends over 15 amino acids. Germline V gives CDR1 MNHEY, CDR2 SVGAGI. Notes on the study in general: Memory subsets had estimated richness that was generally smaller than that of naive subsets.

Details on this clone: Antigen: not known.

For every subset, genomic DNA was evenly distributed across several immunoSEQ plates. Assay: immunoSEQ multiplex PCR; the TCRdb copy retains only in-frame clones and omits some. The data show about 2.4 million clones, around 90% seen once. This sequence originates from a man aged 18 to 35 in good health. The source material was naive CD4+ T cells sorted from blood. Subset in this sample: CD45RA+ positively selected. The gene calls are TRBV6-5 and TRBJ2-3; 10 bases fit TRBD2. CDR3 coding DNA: TGTGCCAGCAGTTACGGACTAGCGGATACAGATACGCAGTATTTT. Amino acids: CASSYGLADTDTQYF.